This TCR beta chain derives from a study of OX40 agonist ivuxolimab in advanced cancers. Produced via immunoSEQ multiplex PCR; TCRdb's table is partial and in-frame only. Of around 86,000 clones listed, around 84% are singletons. The source of this sequence is an adult with an advanced solid tumor such as melanoma, head and neck, liver or kidney cancer. The material sequenced was CD4+ or CD8+ T cells sorted from blood, taken in a trial of the OX40 agonist ivuxolimab.

CDR3 in amino acids: CASSLEPELFF. For the CDR3, the DNA is TGTGCCAGCAGCTTGGAACCGGAGCTGTTTTTT. The chain combines TRBV7-9 with TRBJ2-2; no firm D call. From germline, CDR1 is SEHNR and CDR2 FQNEAQ (reference sequence). The CDR3 is 11 amino acids. V gave up 3 bases and J gave up 10 bases, with 6 bases separating them. Looking up the rest from reference TRBV7-9 and TRBJ2-2 gives the full variable domain: DTGVSQNPRHKITKRGQNVTFRCDPISEHNRLYWYRQTLGQGPEFLTYFQNEAQLEKSRLLSDRFSAERPKGSFSTLEIQRTEQGDSAMYLCASSLEPELFFGEGSRLTVL.